The clone carrying this TCR beta chain came up a few times. The antigen is unknown. A second 7 to 11 cycle PCR used barcoded and J-beta primers. TCRdb used MiXCR to reprocess the 5' RACE reads, holding one entry per CDR3 protein. The sample shows about 1.6 million distinct CDR3 sequences, about 32% of them seen only once. This entry is derived from a study of blood T cells in healthy people across ages. Study-wide results and caveats: Diversity of TCR beta per million T cells declined in a roughly linear way with age. CMV status of donors was unknown, possibly confounding expanded clonotype changes. Naive T cell percentage showed a strong correlation with TCR beta diversity.

The CDR3 contains 15 residues. Trimming took off 6 bases at V and 3 bases at J, with 18 bases between the two ends. Germline-derived CDR1 and CDR2 are MNHEY and SMNVEV (reference sequence). Each donor's blood draw was approximately 10 milliliters of peripheral blood. The sequence derives from a woman in her 30s in good health. This chain uses TRBV27 with TRBJ2-7; TRBD1 is a possible D gene (8 bases). Material for sequencing was blood. Written as DNA, the CDR3 is TGTGCCAGCAGCCAGGGGGCTAGCGGCATCTACGAGCAGTACTTC. Protein: CASSQGASGIYEQYF.